This TCR beta chain stems from a study of blood T cell repertoires in COVID-19. Study in general: Italy, Spain and the United States were the sources of the convalescent and acute COVID-19 samples.

Germline CDR1 and CDR2: SNHLY and FYNNEI. With 4 bases clipped from V and 7 bases from J, the junction kept 10 bases outside the gene matches. The CDR3 contains 16 residues. Participants came from around 25 US areas, aged about 18 to 100 years. The study counted Cohort 3 donors as recovered given two negative PCRs, clearance, or symptom resolution. Authors' processing steps: Amplified reference gene primers provided the basis for estimating nucleated cell counts. Assay used: immunoSEQ multiplex PCR; TCRdb lists only in-frame clones, some missing. The V and J calls and clone size come from that table; D and trimming were worked out from the DNA. The data contain 300,000 or so clones, approximately 90% of them seen just once; the ten biggest clones take up roughly 1.1%.

The receptor was derived from a woman younger than 45 who had recovered from COVID-19. The sequenced sample was PBMCs or T cells enriched from blood (not recorded which). The rearrangement uses TRBV2 and TRBJ1-2; 12 nucleotides line up with TRBD1. CDR3 region: CASSAGTGGALFGYTF. The DNA of the CDR3 is TGTGCCAGCAGTGCCGGGACAGGGGGCGCTTTATTTGGCTACACCTTC.